These 26 T cell receptor beta chains originate from one sample sequenced in a study of shared clonotypes between healthy human individuals. Only in-frame clones appear in the TCRdb table, and some are missing; sequencing was by immunoSEQ multiplex PCR. The data show 330,000 or so clones, around four fifths seen once. The sequenced material came from memory CD4+ T cells sorted from blood. This sample's subset: CD45RA-negative fraction. Every receptor here comes from a man younger than 45 in good health.

This clone was counted between two and nine times. The chain links TRBV18 to TRBJ1-2; D uncertain. Germline-derived CDR1 and CDR2 are KGHSH and LQKENI. This CDR3 has 14 amino acids. V was cut by 2 bases and J by 3 bases, with 10 bases left in between. CDR3 DNA: TGTGCCAGCTCACCAACCGGGAGAGACTATGGCTACACCTTC. The encoded protein is CASSPTGRDYGYTF.

The gene calls are TRBV11-2 and TRBJ1-1, with D possibly being TRBD1 (6 bases). The CDR3 is 14 amino acids. V lost 5 bases to trimming and J lost 7 bases, with 17 bases between them. CDR1 SGHAT and CDR2 FQNNGV come from the germline V gene. CDR3 in DNA: TGTGCCAGCAGCAACAAGGGGGGGGCGGTTGAAGCTTTCTTT. It yields the protein CASSNKGGAVEAFF.

Points on this clone: A read error may be the cause here, since a much bigger clone is one base away. V and J are TRBV7-8 and TRBJ2-5; 14 nucleotides line up with TRBD2. J gave up 5 bases and V 5 bases, and 16 bases lay outside the gene matches. From germline, CDR1 is SGHVS and CDR2 FQNEAQ. CDR3 length: 19 residues. CDR3 in amino acids: CASSLYRGLAGVTGETQYF. CDR3 DNA: TGTGCCAGCAGCCTCTACCGGGGACTAGCGGGAGTTACGGGGGAGACCCAGTACTTC.

V is TRBV4-3 and J is TRBJ1-4, with D tentatively TRBD1 (6 bases). CDR3 length: 14 amino acids. Trimming removed 1 base from V and 7 bases from J, with 10 bases in between. Germline CDR1 reads LGHNA; CDR2 reads YSLEER. Written as DNA, the CDR3 is TGCGCCAGCAGCCAAGGAGGGACATTTGAAAAACTGTTTTTT. Encoded protein: CASSQGGTFEKLFF.

V gene TRBV15 combines with J gene TRBJ2-1; D uncertain. Germline V gene data show CDR1 as LNHNV and CDR2 as YYDKDF (reference sequence). CDR3 size: 17 residues. The V gene lost 0 bases and the J gene lost 0 bases, with 12 bases spanning the gap. The CDR3 loop is CATSRDPSLISYNEQFF. The CDR3 DNA is TGTGCCACCAGCAGAGATCCCTCCCTAATCTCCTACAATGAGCAGTTCTTC. Complete variable domain (other parts from reference TRBV15 and TRBJ2-1): DAMVIQNPRYQVTQFGKPVTLSCSQTLNHNVMYWYQQKSSQAPKLLFHYYDKDFNNEADTPDNFQSRRPNTSFCFLDIRSPGLGDTAMYLCATSRDPSLISYNEQFFGPGTRLTVL.

This rearrangement joins TRBV5-1 to TRBJ2-3, with D perhaps TRBD2 (5 bases). This CDR3 region has 14 residues. CDR1 SGHRS and CDR2 YFSETQ come from the germline V gene. The V end lost 0 bases, the J end lost 4 bases, and 9 bases lay between the germline ends. The CDR3 region is CASSLGGSPDTQYF. The DNA for the CDR3 is TGCGCCAGCAGCTTGGGAGGGTCCCCAGATACGCAGTATTTT.

The chain employs TRBV6-6 and TRBJ2-7, with 9 bases that match TRBD1. V gave up 6 bases and J gave up 3 bases; unmatched junction bases: 9. The germline V gene encodes CDR1 MNHNY and CDR2 SVGAGI (reference sequence). CDR3 size: 15 residues. The CDR3 nucleotides are TGTGCCAGCAGCCGACAGGGGGGTTCTCGCTACGAGCAGTACTTC. Its protein product is CASSRQGGSRYEQYF.

This chain uses TRBV5-1 with TRBJ1-1; D is perhaps TRBD1 (5 bases). Germline lookup yields CDR1 SGHRS and CDR2 YFSETQ. The CDR3 sequence is 15 residues long. Deletions cut 0 bases from V and 5 bases from J, with 14 bases between. The CDR3 coding sequence is TGCGCCAGCAGCTTGGGTTCGGCCCGGGGGACTGAAGCTTTCTTT. It yields the protein CASSLGSARGTEAFF. Full variable domain (outside the CDR3, taken from reference TRBV5-1 and TRBJ1-1): KAGVTQTPRYLIKTRGQQVTLSCSPISGHRSVSWYQQTPGQGLQFLFEYFSETQRNKGNFPGRFSGRQFSNSRSEMNVSTLELGDSALYLCASSLGSARGTEAFFGQGTRLTVV.

This clone has ten or more counts. Other DNA sequences from this sample encode an identical CDR3 as well. The rearrangement joins TRBV6-1 to TRBJ2-5; TRBD2 might be the D (5 bases). Germline CDR1 reads MNHNS; CDR2 reads SASEGT. CDR3 length equals 11 residues. Trimming took 7 bases from V and 4 from J, leaving 7 bases between them. CDR3 nucleotide sequence: TGTGCCAGCAATCGGGGAGAGACCCAGTACTTC. It translates to CASNRGETQYF.

The chain couples TRBV5-5 to TRBJ2-3, with TRBD2 matching 15 bases. Per germline, CDR1 SGHKS and CDR2 YYEKEE (reference sequence). V lost 4 bases, J lost 3 bases, and 3 bases stayed unmatched. This CDR3 is 16 amino acids long. Here the CDR3 DNA reads TGTGCCAGCAGCGGGACTAGCGGGAGGATGACAGATACGCAGTATTTT. Its protein product is CASSGTSGRMTDTQYF.

The chain carries TRBV5-1 and TRBJ2-5; D is tentatively TRBD1 or TRBD2 (5 bases each). The germline V and J ends were trimmed by 4 bases and 4 bases, with 11 bases remaining between them. The CDR3 contains 13 residues. CDR1 and CDR2 from the germline V gene are SGHRS and YFSETQ. The CDR3 region has the DNA TGCGCCAGCAGCCCGGGGCCCATAGAGACCCAGTACTTC. It yields the protein CASSPGPIETQYF.

The chain is built from TRBV29-1 and TRBJ1-1; 7 positions match TRBD1. This CDR3 is built from 14 residues. J was trimmed by 2 bases and V by 6 bases; bases with no gene match: 9. Germline V CDR1 and CDR2: SQVTM, ANQGSEA. The DNA of the CDR3 is TGCAGCGTAATAACCGGGACAGCTAACACTGAAGCTTTCTTT. Residues: CSVITGTANTEAFF.

This clone showed up many times. The chain employs TRBV6-6 and TRBJ1-2; 8 bases agree with TRBD1. With 6 bases clipped from V and 8 bases from J, the junction kept 14 bases outside the gene matches. Germline V gives CDR1 MNHNY, CDR2 SVGAGI (reference sequence). CDR3 length: 15 amino acids. Written as DNA, the CDR3 is TGTGCCAGCAGCTACCCCGGGACAGGCCCCAGGGGCTACACCTTC. Translation: CASSYPGTGPRGYTF.

This clone was recorded once. The chain combines TRBV18 with TRBJ2-6, with 9 bases matching TRBD1. This CDR3 spans 17 amino acids. The ends lost 4 bases at V and 1 base at J; junction bases unmatched: 5. CDR1 and CDR2 (germline): KGHSH, LQKENI. CDR3 nucleotides: TGTGCCAGCTCACGGGACAGGGTCCCTTCTGGGGCCAACGTCCTGACTTTC. Its translation is CASSRDRVPSGANVLTF.

The chain is built from TRBV13 and TRBJ2-7, with 10 bases that match TRBD2. The CDR3 extends over 17 amino acids. Germline CDR1 and CDR2: PRHDT and FYEKMQ (reference sequence). With 2 bases clipped from V and 2 bases from J, the junction kept 9 bases outside the gene matches. This CDR3 is CASSLRTLAGVTYEQYF. DNA of the CDR3: TGTGCCAGCAGCTTAAGAACGCTAGCGGGAGTAACCTACGAGCAGTACTTC.

The chain employs TRBV18 and TRBJ1-1; no clear D gene. Trimming pared 3 bases from V and 4 bases from J, leaving 9 bases between. In germline, CDR1 is KGHSH, CDR2 LQKENI. CDR3 length equals 13 residues. The CDR3 bases are TGTGCCAGCTCACCCACCCCAACCACTGAAGCTTTCTTT. Its protein product is CASSPTPTTEAFF. Together with reference TRBV18 and TRBJ1-1, the CDR3 gives the full variable domain: NAGVMQNPRHLVRRRGQEARLRCSPMKGHSHVYWYRQLPEEGLKFMVYLQKENIIDESGMPKERFSAEFPKEGPSILRIQQVVRGDSAAYFCASSPTPTTEAFFGQGTRLTVV.

The gene calls are TRBV14 and TRBJ2-2, with a tentative D call TRBD2 (6 bases). Per the germline V gene, CDR1 is SGHDN and CDR2 is FVKESK. V was pared by 1 base and J by 2 bases, with 14 bases between. The CDR3 contains 17 residues. The CDR3 nucleotides are TGTGCCAGCAGCCAAGGGTTTGGGACTTCTAACACCGGGGAGCTGTTTTTT. It encodes CASSQGFGTSNTGELFF.

This chain uses TRBV29-1 with TRBJ1-5, with a tentative D call TRBD1 (5 bases). V lost 6 bases, J lost 4 bases, and 13 bases lay in between. The CDR3 is 13 residues long. Germline V gene lookup returns CDR1 SQVTM and CDR2 ANQGSEA. The CDR3 bases are TGCAGCGTGAGGTGGGGCCCAAATCAGCCCCAGCATTTT. This sequence encodes CSVRWGPNQPQHF.

This chain joins TRBV7-2 and TRBJ2-6; TRBD2 might be the D (6 bases). V lost 8 bases to trimming and J lost 2 bases, with 13 bases between them. Germline values: CDR1 SGHTA, CDR2 FQGNSA. This CDR3 region has 15 residues. CDR3 protein: CASGTGGAGANVLTF. The CDR3 nucleotides are TGTGCCAGCGGGACTGGGGGTGCTGGGGCCAACGTCCTGACTTTC.

This clone was recorded at least ten times. The chain joins TRBV5-1 to TRBJ2-3; 12 bases line up with TRBD2. The CDR3 contains 18 residues. V was pared by 1 base and J by 0 bases, with 6 bases of the junction left unmatched. CDR1 is SGHRS and CDR2 is YFSETQ in the germline V gene. The CDR3 region is CASSLTGTSGYSTDTQYF. In DNA form, the CDR3 reads TGCGCCAGCAGCTTGACCGGGACTAGCGGGTATAGCACAGATACGCAGTATTTT. Full variable domain (rest looked up from reference TRBV5-1 and TRBJ2-3): KAGVTQTPRYLIKTRGQQVTLSCSPISGHRSVSWYQQTPGQGLQFLFEYFSETQRNKGNFPGRFSGRQFSNSRSEMNVSTLELGDSALYLCASSLTGTSGYSTDTQYFGPGTRLTVL.

This chain connects TRBV5-6 to TRBJ1-3; D uncertain. Germline V gene lookup returns CDR1 SGHDT and CDR2 YYEEEE. This CDR3 comprises 13 residues. V was trimmed by 5 bases and J by 0 bases, leaving 6 bases between them. The CDR3 sequence: CASRSLSGNTIYF. CDR3 nucleotide sequence: TGTGCCAGCAGGTCTCTCTCTGGAAACACCATATATTTT.

The chain has TRBV2 and TRBJ1-5; D may be TRBD1 (5 bases). Germline CDR1 SNHLY, CDR2 FYNNEI. CDR3 length: 14 residues. V gave up 4 bases and J gave up 4 bases, with 11 bases separating them. The CDR3: CASSGGASNQPQHF. CDR3 sequence (DNA): TGTGCCAGCAGTGGAGGGGCAAGTAATCAGCCCCAGCATTTT.

In its sample, this clone was seen a few times. The chain uses TRBV19 and TRBJ1-1; D remains ambiguous. CDR3 length: 14 amino acids. The V gene's germline CDR1 is LNHDA and CDR2 SQIVND (reference sequence). The V end was cut by 3 bases, the J end by 6 bases, with 14 bases between. For the CDR3, the DNA is TGTGCCAGTAGTATTCCTTCGGTTAACCCTGAAGCTTTCTTT. It yields the protein CASSIPSVNPEAFF.

The V and J genes are TRBV2 and TRBJ2-5, with TRBD2 matching over 12 bases. J lost 2 bases, V lost 6 bases, and 4 bases had no gene match. This CDR3 is built from 15 residues. The germline V gene has CDR1 SNHLY and CDR2 FYNNEI. Written as DNA, the CDR3 is TGTGCCAGCAGCATCCTAGCGGGAGGGCAAGAGACCCAGTACTTC. Translation gives CASSILAGGQETQYF.

The chain couples TRBV9 to TRBJ2-7; D tentatively fits TRBD1 or TRBD2 (5 bases each). Germline CDR1 SGDLS, CDR2 YYNGEE. The CDR3 contains 15 residues. Between the trimmed V and J ends, which lost 4 bases and 0 bases, there was a span of 14 bases. The DNA for the CDR3 is TGTGCCAGCAGCCTCGTGGGTGGGACCTCCTACGAGCAGTACTTC. Translated: CASSLVGGTSYEQYF.

As to this clone: The junction shows a germline mismatch at one end, possibly a read error. V and J are TRBV11-2 and TRBJ1-4; TRBD1 aligns across 8 bases. Looked up from germline, CDR1 is SGHAT and CDR2 is FQNNGV. The CDR3 has 18 amino acids. The CDR3, as DNA: TGTGCCGGCAGCTTCCCCAGGGGACAGGCCTACCCCGGAGAAAAACTGTTTTTT. This encodes CAGSFPRGQAYPGEKLFF.